This T cell receptor beta chain emerged from a study of T-cell memory formation after mild COVID-19 (dated by TCRdb to the early 2020s). Study-level background: Most TCR sequence clusters were specific to one of the two donors. In a couple of donors, T-cell clones that expanded and contracted after mild COVID-19 were followed by sequencing TCRalpha and TCRbeta repertoires longitudinally. The cohort was made up of two young adult volunteers, one female and one male, who were previously healthy. The research as a whole found: From day 15 to 85, contracting clones showed balanced CD4/CD8 phenotypes, whereas a second wave of clones that expanded from day 15 to 37 leaned towards CD4+. SARS-CoV-2 specificity of the second-wave clones peaking on day 37 was not confirmed. The study included only two mild cases, and larger cohorts that include severe cases with pre-infection samples were judged to be necessary. Contracting CD4+ clones turned up mainly in the CM and EM memory subsets, whereas EMRA was where CD8+ clones were enriched. Some responding clones were found in pre-infection memory, which suggests that pre-existing cross-reactive memory T cells took part in the SARS-CoV-2 response.

Of note for this clonotype: Its antigen has not been determined. Base qualities are not provided; no much larger clone lies one nucleotide away.

Ficoll-Paque density gradient centrifugation was used to isolate PBMCs. Sequenced using an Illumina NovaSeq 6000. TCRalpha and TCRbeta cDNA libraries were constructed by 5'RACE with constant-segment primers, with sample barcodes and unique molecular identifiers being introduced. RNA was extracted from every sample with Trizol reagent. The libraries were amplified in two PCR steps, and the second step added a second sample barcode and Illumina TruSeq adapters. Libraries were sequenced on an Illumina NovaSeq with 2 x 150 bp paired-end reads. As for how the authors treated the data: The reads were demultiplexed and collapsed into UMI-guided consensus sequences using migec v1.2.7. Using mixcr v2.1.11, the UMI consensuses were aligned to TRA and TRB V and J templates and assembled into clonotypes. A clonotype was counted as expanded or contracted only if both edgeR and NoisET called the change significant, with noise models trained on biological replicates. For edgeR calls, the cutoffs were a false discovery rate-adjusted p below 0.01 and a log2 fold-change threshold of 1. PCA with hierarchical clustering of max-normalized trajectories of the 1000 most abundant clonotypes was used as exploratory dynamics analysis. Separately sequenced CD4+ and CD8+ repertoires were used to assign the CD4 or CD8 phenotype of responding clones. TCRdb applied fastp at Q25 and MiXCR to the public reads, then kept only in-frame beta chains. Rows are combined by CDR3 protein, so each entry shows the most common genes and DNA. V and J calls and clone size were set by TCRdb, not the authors. The table for this sample lists 350,000 to 450,000 distinct CDR3 sequences; 20% to 25% of them were counted only once. The ten largest clones add up to roughly 9.7% of the sample.

The CDR3 holds 12 amino acids from the cysteine to the phenylalanine. Only the CDR3 part of the read is kept: 36 bases, read in frame from the first base. V is reduced by 2 bases and J by 7 bases, leaving a spacing of 8 bases between them. Taken from the germline V gene (reference sequence), the CDR1 and CDR2 loops are LGHDT and YNNKEL. The sequenced sample consisted of PBMCs or a T cell subset sorted from them (not recorded which). The TCR sequence derives from an adult woman who had mild COVID-19 (a few samples of this study predate the infection). The sample titles of this study are shuffled in the database, so cell type and time point are left out; the donor was told from shared clones. Recombination linked TRBV3-1 to TRBJ1-1; a confident D gene designation cannot be given. The CDR3 protein sequence reads: CASSQSGVEAFF. The DNA reads TGTGCCAGCAGCCAATCCGGAGTTGAAGCTTTCTTT.